This entry describes one T cell receptor (beta chain). The antigen remains undetermined. Patients were ruled out by autoimmune disease history or systemic immunosuppression. This record belongs to a study of OX40 agonist ivuxolimab in advanced cancers. Overall study: Allowance was made for prior anti-PD-1, anti-PD-L1 or anti-CTLA-4 therapy, and roughly 40% had some.

Findings of the study overall: More expanded clones were seen, on average, in CD8+ T cells than in CD4+.

The table came from immunoSEQ multiplex PCR; TCRdb's copy has only in-frame clones and leaves some out. The sample holds fewer than 65,000 clones; 86% are singletons and the top ten take more than 0.9%. Trimming stripped 2 bases from V and 9 bases from J, with 10 bases between. Germline CDR1 LGHNT, CDR2 FRNRAP. CDR3 length: 12 amino acids. V and J are TRBV12-5 and TRBJ1-1; maybe TRBD1 (6 bases). This specimen was CD4+ or CD8+ T cells sorted from blood, taken in a trial of the OX40 agonist ivuxolimab. This sequence was found in an adult with an advanced solid tumor such as melanoma, head and neck, liver or kidney cancer. The DNA of the CDR3 is TGTGCTAGTGGTTTGTCGACAGGCCAAGCTTTCTTT. It codes for CASGLSTGQAFF.